A single T cell receptor beta chain is shown here with its context. Its antigen is as yet unknown. Assay execution proceeded at the deep level. The table came from immunoSEQ multiplex PCR; TCRdb's copy has only in-frame clones and leaves some out. The sample holds about 960,000 clones, more than 75% seen once. The sample is drawn from a study of shared clonotypes between healthy human individuals. The authors divided CD4+ cells into CD45RA+ naive and CD45RA-negative memory subsets. The study, taken as a whole, reports: Unshared clonotypes carried lower generation probabilities than those common to all four donors.

The clonotype was recovered from a man between 18 and 35 years old in good health. Sequences were obtained from memory CD4+ T cells sorted from blood. Described subset: CD45RA-negative fraction.

The CDR3 reads CASSLRLAAPPGEQYF. CDR3 nucleotide sequence: TGTGCCAGCAGTTTAAGGCTAGCGGCACCTCCTGGCGAGCAGTACTTC. The chain uses TRBV27 and TRBJ2-7, with 7 nucleotides matching TRBD2. In germline, CDR1 is MNHEY, CDR2 SMNVEV (reference sequence). The CDR3 has 16 amino acids. V shed 2 bases and J 6 bases; nucleotides not matched to a gene: 13.